There are many counts of the clone carrying this T cell receptor (beta chain). The antigen is unknown. Per the authors' pipeline: Using the CDR3 differences seen across clinicopathological groups, the authors built a distant-metastasis classifier for papillary thyroid cancer, which was meant to discriminate distant-metastatic patients. MiXCR was used by TCRdb to re-call the PCR reads. TCRdb assigned the V and J calls; the authors' analysis was not used. The sample consists of 35,000 to 50,000 clones, about a sixth of them appearing once. Nobody among the patients had been given any treatment before thyroid surgery. V shed 0 bases and J 1 base; nucleotides not matched to a gene: 7. Germline CDR1 is ENHRY and CDR2 is SYGVKD. The CDR3 extends over 19 amino acids. These data are taken from a study of metastatic and nonmetastatic thyroid tumors. General observations from the study: Reports indicated that malignant thyroid tumors showed significantly higher TCR beta diversity than benign nodules did, in blood and tumor.

The V gene is TRBV10-3, the J gene TRBJ2-1, with TRBD2 identical over 12 bases. The sequenced sample was tumor tissue. The sequence derives from a female donor with papillary thyroid cancer or a benign thyroid nodule (not recorded which). Some clones in this sample may be carry-over from other donors' samples. CDR3 loop: CAISESSSGRVGSYNEQFF. CDR3 DNA sequence: TGTGCCATCAGTGAGTCGTCTAGCGGGAGGGTCGGGTCCTACAATGAGCAGTTCTTC.